This entry lists 27 T cell receptor beta chains sequenced from one sample in a study of blood T cell repertoires in COVID-19. TCRdb keeps only in-frame clones here, not all; method: immunoSEQ multiplex PCR. Of about 480,000 clones listed, about 88% were seen once; the top ten hold approximately 0.9%. Sequenced sample: peripheral blood. The receptors here all came from a young man with COVID-19, enrolled during active disease.

The CDR3 region is CASSLRGVSTEAFF. The CDR3 DNA follows: TGTGCCAGCAGCCTCCGGGGGGTGAGCACTGAAGCTTTCTTT. This chain joins TRBV27 and TRBJ1-1; D possibly corresponds to TRBD1 (5 bases). The CDR3 covers 14 residues. CDR1 MNHEY and CDR2 SMNVEV come from the germline V gene (reference sequence). The V end was cut by 6 bases, the J end by 4 bases, with 15 bases between.

V is TRBV27 and J is TRBJ2-5; no firm D call. Trimming stripped 2 bases from V and 4 bases from J, with 11 bases between. Germline V lookup: CDR1 MNHEY, CDR2 SMNVEV (reference sequence). This CDR3 is 14 amino acids long. DNA for the CDR3: TGTGCCAGCAGTTTAAAACAGACCCGAGAGACCCAGTACTTC. This sequence encodes CASSLKQTRETQYF.

The sample holds one count of this clone. The chain has TRBV5-1 and TRBJ2-7; D is possibly TRBD1 (6 bases). Per the germline V gene, CDR1 is SGHRS and CDR2 is YFSETQ. V lost 0 bases, J lost 2 bases, and 15 bases lay in between. This CDR3 is built from 16 residues. Here the CDR3 DNA reads TGCGCCAGCAGCTTGGGGGCGGGCAGGGGAACCTACGAGCAGTACTTC. Residues: CASSLGAGRGTYEQYF.

The chain links TRBV5-4 to TRBJ2-5, with 11 bases aligning to TRBD2. V lost 3 bases and J lost 1; bases outside the gene matches: 8. From germline, CDR1 is SGHNT and CDR2 YYREEE (reference sequence). The CDR3 consists of 17 residues. The CDR3: CASSSPLSGGAQETQYF. In DNA, the CDR3 is TGTGCCAGCAGCTCGCCTCTTAGCGGGGGGGCCCAAGAGACCCAGTACTTC.

The chain links TRBV6-1 to TRBJ1-4; D uncertain. This CDR3 is 15 amino acids long. Germline loops: CDR1 MNHNS, CDR2 SASEGT. V gave up 1 base and J gave up 7 bases, with 13 bases separating them. The chain's CDR3 is CASSEGTWAGEKLFF. The CDR3 coding sequence is TGTGCCAGCAGTGAAGGTACCTGGGCCGGTGAAAAACTGTTTTTT.

The CDR3 region has the DNA TGTGCCAGCAGCGCCGAAGAGGGACAGGATCTATATTCACCCCTCCACTTT. It specifies CASSAEEGQDLYSPLHF. The chain couples TRBV9 to TRBJ1-6; 8 bases line up with TRBD1. V shed 3 bases, J shed 8 bases, and the junction held 13 bases outside the gene matches. The V gene's germline CDR1 is SGDLS and CDR2 YYNGEE. The CDR3 sequence is 17 residues long.

The chain combines TRBV5-1 with TRBJ2-3, with a possible D match to TRBD2 (6 bases). The V end was cut by 4 bases, the J end by 5 bases, with 20 bases between. The CDR3 is 16 amino acids. Per the germline V gene, CDR1 is SGHRS and CDR2 is YFSETQ. The CDR3 DNA reads TGCGCCAGCAGCCCGCCGGGGACTCCCCGGGGAGATACGCAGTATTTT. It encodes CASSPPGTPRGDTQYF.

This chain joins TRBV19 and TRBJ1-1; a weak D match, TRBD1 (6 bases). This CDR3 is built from 13 residues. V was shortened by 10 bases and J by 3 bases, with 15 bases between the two germline ends. Germline CDR1 reads LNHDA; CDR2 reads SQIVND (reference sequence). The CDR3 region has the DNA TGTGCCACCGCGCAGGGGAGGGACACTGAAGCTTTCTTT. As protein: CATAQGRDTEAFF.

The chain is built from TRBV6-5 and TRBJ1-4; D is possibly TRBD1 (5 bases). This CDR3 has 13 residues. The V end lost 4 bases, the J end lost 8 bases, and 11 bases lay between the germline ends. The germline V gene encodes CDR1 MNHEY and CDR2 SVGAGI. The CDR3 here is CASSSGHREKLFF. CDR3 sequence (DNA): TGTGCCAGCAGTTCAGGACACAGGGAAAAACTGTTTTTT.

This clone was seen a few times. The CDR3 here is CASSQEEEGRGNTIYF. In DNA, the CDR3 is TGTGCCAGCAGCCAAGAAGAAGAGGGCAGGGGAAACACCATATATTTT. The V and J genes are TRBV3-1 (or the pseudogene TRBV3-2) and TRBJ1-3; D call uncertain. The CDR3 is 16 residues long. CDR1 and CDR2 from the germline V gene are LGHDT and YNNKEL (reference sequence). V was trimmed by 0 bases and J by 4 bases, leaving 13 bases between them.

This chain connects TRBV15 to TRBJ2-7; no definite D call. Germline V gene lookup returns CDR1 LNHNV and CDR2 YYDKDF (reference sequence). Trimming cost V 0 bases and J 4 bases, with 7 bases left between them. CDR3 length: 13 residues. This CDR3 is CATSRDRVYEQYF. The CDR3 DNA sequence: TGTGCCACCAGCAGAGATAGAGTGTACGAGCAGTACTTC.

V gene TRBV9 combines with J gene TRBJ1-5; 8 bases map to TRBD1. From germline, CDR1 is SGDLS and CDR2 YYNGEE. CDR3 length equals 15 residues. V lost 3 bases and J lost 4; bases outside the gene matches: 6. CDR3 residues: CASSAGQGFNQPQHF. The DNA of the CDR3 is TGTGCCAGCAGCGCCGGACAGGGCTTTAATCAGCCCCAGCATTTT.

The rearrangement joins TRBV19 to TRBJ1-2; D is undetermined. CDR1 LNHDA and CDR2 SQIVND come from the germline V gene (reference sequence). The CDR3 extends over 11 amino acids. V was cut by 7 bases and J by 7 bases, with 10 bases left in between. The CDR3 sequence: CASNRGLGYTF. The CDR3 coding sequence is TGTGCCAGTAATCGAGGACTTGGCTACACCTTC. Full variable domain (missing parts from reference TRBV19 and TRBJ1-2): DGGITQSPKYLFRKEGQNVTLSCEQNLNHDAMYWYRQDPGQGLRLIYYSQIVNDFQKGDIAEGYSVSREKKESFPLTVTSAQKNPTAFYLCASNRGLGYTFGSGTRLTVV.

CDR3 protein: CASSTPQGGANSPLHF. The DNA of the CDR3 is TGTGCCAGCAGCACCCCTCAGGGAGGTGCAAACTCACCCCTCCACTTT. The V call is TRBV5-4, the J call TRBJ1-6; TRBD1 is a possible D gene (5 bases). CDR3 length equals 16 residues. V lost 4 bases to trimming and J lost 10 bases, with 21 bases between them. Germline CDR1 and CDR2: SGHNT and YYREEE (reference sequence).

The gene calls are TRBV19 and TRBJ2-7; D perhaps matches TRBD1 (5 bases). Deletions cut 3 bases from V and 5 bases from J, with 11 bases between. Germline assignment: CDR1 LNHDA and CDR2 SQIVND (reference sequence). The CDR3 is 13 residues long. CDR3 coding DNA: TGTGCCAGTAGTATTCTGGGGCTACACGAGCAGTACTTC. Its translation: CASSILGLHEQYF.

This chain uses TRBV9 with TRBJ1-2; D is uncertain. The CDR3 consists of 15 residues. Germline lookup yields CDR1 SGDLS and CDR2 YYNGEE. The V end lost 4 bases, the J end lost 0 bases, and 13 bases lay between the germline ends. The CDR3 is CASSIGGAANYGYTF. The CDR3 nucleotides read TGTGCCAGCAGCATCGGTGGTGCCGCTAACTATGGCTACACCTTC.

The chain uses TRBV5-5 and TRBJ2-7, with D perhaps matching TRBD1 or TRBD2 (6 bases each). Trimming pared 4 bases from V and 9 bases from J, leaving 14 bases between. The CDR3 runs 12 residues. Germline V gene lookup returns CDR1 SGHKS and CDR2 YYEKEE (reference sequence). The CDR3 nucleotides read TGTGCCAGCAGCCTGGGGGGCGCTGGGCAGTACTTC. This translates into CASSLGGAGQYF.

V and J are TRBV6-5 and TRBJ2-7; TRBD2 matches 7 bases. The CDR3 loop spans 14 amino acids. Germline lookup yields CDR1 MNHEY and CDR2 SVGAGI. The V and J ends lost 2 bases and 2 bases, in that order; junction bases with no gene match: 3. The CDR3 reads CASSYRDYAYEQYF. CDR3 bases: TGTGCCAGCAGTTACAGGGACTATGCCTACGAGCAGTACTTC.

This clone was observed a single time. The chain has TRBV5-1 and TRBJ1-1, with D possibly being TRBD1 (6 bases). The germline gives CDR1 SGHRS, CDR2 YFSETQ. CDR3 size: 17 residues. Deletions cut 0 bases from V and 1 base from J, with 16 bases between. The CDR3 bases are TGCGCCAGCAGCTTGGCCCTTTTAACAGGGTCGAACACTGAAGCTTTCTTT. This codes for CASSLALLTGSNTEAFF.

This chain links TRBV2 with TRBJ1-5, with no clear D. This CDR3 is 13 amino acids long. Germline V CDR1 and CDR2: SNHLY, FYNNEI. Trimming pared 1 base from V and 7 bases from J, leaving 8 bases between. The CDR3 nucleotides are TGTGCCAGCAGTGAAGGGAGTCGGCAGCCCCAGCATTTT. Protein: CASSEGSRQPQHF.

This sequence joins TRBV10-1 and TRBJ2-7, with D unresolved. The CDR3 runs to 13 residues. V was cut by 4 bases and J by 0 bases, with 7 bases left in between. CDR1 is WNHNN, CDR2 SYGVQD, per germline (reference sequence). CDR3 in DNA: TGCGCCAGCAGTGTTGGGCCCTCCTACGAGCAGTACTTC. This translates into CASSVGPSYEQYF.

This clone has a single count. The chain joins TRBV4-1 to TRBJ2-1; TRBD2 matches 10 bases. The CDR3 runs to 15 residues. Germline-derived CDR1 and CDR2 are MGHRA and YSYEKL. Trimming took 0 bases from V and 7 from J; bases not matched to a gene: 3. The CDR3 region is CASSQEAGGANEQFF. CDR3 sequence (DNA): TGCGCCAGCAGCCAAGAAGCGGGGGGGGCTAATGAGCAGTTCTTC.

The V and J genes are TRBV9 and TRBJ2-3; 9 bases are a match to TRBD2. There are 16 residues in the CDR3. V lost 4 bases, J lost 5 bases, and 11 bases stayed unmatched. Germline-derived CDR1 and CDR2 are SGDLS and YYNGEE. The CDR3 DNA sequence: TGTGCCAGCAGCCCGGGGACTAGCAAGGGAGTAGATACGCAGTATTTT. Protein sequence: CASSPGTSKGVDTQYF.

The chain couples TRBV24-1 to TRBJ1-4, with 8 bases aligning to TRBD1. V shed 9 bases and J 6 bases; nucleotides not matched to a gene: 8. The CDR3 length is 14 residues. Germline V gene sequence: CDR1 KGHDR, CDR2 SFDVKD. The CDR3 DNA follows: TGTGCCACCGCTGGACAGGGCGGGGATGAAAAACTGTTTTTT. Amino acids: CATAGQGGDEKLFF.

The genes are TRBV25-1 and TRBJ1-5, with no clear D. V was cut by 3 bases and J by 0 bases, with 6 bases left in between. In germline, CDR1 is MGHDK, CDR2 SYGVNS. The CDR3 loop spans 14 amino acids. CDR3 sequence: CASSESYSNQPQHF. As DNA, the CDR3 is TGTGCCAGCAGTGAGTCCTATAGCAATCAGCCCCAGCATTTT.

The rearrangement joins TRBV10-3 to TRBJ2-7; 12 nucleotides line up with TRBD2. V trimming: 6 bases; J trimming: 4 bases; junction bases outside the gene matches: 4. The CDR3 length is 14 residues. Germline V gives CDR1 ENHRY, CDR2 SYGVKD. CDR3 in DNA: TGTGCCATCAGCCCTAGCGGGAGGGGTTACGAGCAGTACTTC. This codes for CAISPSGRGYEQYF.

The rearrangement joins TRBV24-1 to TRBJ1-2; D is ambiguous. The V and J ends lost 3 bases and 7 bases respectively, with 8 bases between them. The germline V gene encodes CDR1 KGHDR and CDR2 SFDVKD. CDR3 length: 12 residues. The CDR3 loop reads CATSDPGLGYTF. CDR3 in DNA: TGTGCCACCAGTGATCCAGGTCTTGGCTACACCTTC.